This note documents a single T cell receptor (beta chain) sequence. Its specificity is not known. The assay was immunoSEQ multiplex PCR, and TCRdb's table has in-frame clones only and misses some. The sample lists about 97,000 clones, roughly 91% occurring once. Germline CDR1 SGHAT, CDR2 FQNNGV. The CDR3 loop spans 18 amino acids. The V end lost 4 bases, the J end lost 1 base, and 21 bases lay between the germline ends. This entry belongs to a study of graft-versus-host responses after intestinal transplantation. Study information: Multivisceral, liver-intestinal, or isolated intestinal grafts were transplanted into recipients. All recipients were given anti-thymocyte globulin induction, and tacrolimus and steroids were then administered for roughly 3 years. Study conclusions and caveats: High graft-versus-host to host-versus-graft clonal ratios were found in allografts of patients who had graft-donor T cell macrochimerism.

This TCR came from a human donor who was the organ donor for an intestinal transplant. The sample consisted of unstimulated CD4+ T cells sorted from spleen or lymph node cells, taken before transplant. J is TRBJ2-3 and V is TRBV11-2; D perhaps matches TRBD2 (7 bases). The CDR3 sequence is CASSYRAWTRNGTDTQYF. In nucleotides, the CDR3 is TGTGCCAGCAGCTACAGGGCCTGGACTAGAAACGGCACAGATACGCAGTATTTT.